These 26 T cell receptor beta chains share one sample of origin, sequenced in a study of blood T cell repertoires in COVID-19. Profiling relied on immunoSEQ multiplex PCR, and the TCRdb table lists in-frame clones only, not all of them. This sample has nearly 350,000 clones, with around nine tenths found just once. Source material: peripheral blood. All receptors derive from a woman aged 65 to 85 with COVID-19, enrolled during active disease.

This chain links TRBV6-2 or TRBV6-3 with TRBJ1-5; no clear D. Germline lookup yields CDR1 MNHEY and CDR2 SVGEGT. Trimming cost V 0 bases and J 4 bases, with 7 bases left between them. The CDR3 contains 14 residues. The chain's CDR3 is CASSYSGRNQPQHF. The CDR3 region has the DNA TGTGCCAGCAGTTACTCAGGGAGGAATCAGCCCCAGCATTTT.

The CDR3 DNA reads TGTGCCAGCACCCGAGTCCCGGGACAGGGGTCCCCTGTCCCCCAAGAGACCCAGTACTTC. Its translation is CASTRVPGQGSPVPQETQYF. The rearrangement joins TRBV6-4 to TRBJ2-5; TRBD1 aligns across 10 bases. Germline V CDR1 and CDR2: MRHNA, SNTAGT. The CDR3 consists of 20 residues. V was clipped by 7 bases and J by 1 base; unmatched bases: 21.

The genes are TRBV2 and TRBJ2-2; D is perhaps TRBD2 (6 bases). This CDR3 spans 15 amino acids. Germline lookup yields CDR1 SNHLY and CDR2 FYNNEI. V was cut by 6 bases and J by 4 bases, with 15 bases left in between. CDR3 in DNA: TGTGCCAGCAGAGGCGACCAGCGGGCCACCGGGGAGCTGTTTTTT. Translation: CASRGDQRATGELFF.

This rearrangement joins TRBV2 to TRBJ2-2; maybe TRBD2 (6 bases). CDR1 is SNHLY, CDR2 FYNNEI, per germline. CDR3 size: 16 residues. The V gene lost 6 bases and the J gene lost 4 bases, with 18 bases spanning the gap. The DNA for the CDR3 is TGTGCCAGCAGCGAGACTAGTCCAACTTCCACCGGGGAGCTGTTTTTT. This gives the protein CASSETSPTSTGELFF.

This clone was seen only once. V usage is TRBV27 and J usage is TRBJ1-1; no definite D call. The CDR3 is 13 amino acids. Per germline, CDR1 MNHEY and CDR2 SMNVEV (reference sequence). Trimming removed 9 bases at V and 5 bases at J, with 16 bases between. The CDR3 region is CASTTRARTEAFF. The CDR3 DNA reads TGTGCCAGTACCACGCGGGCGAGGACTGAAGCTTTCTTT.

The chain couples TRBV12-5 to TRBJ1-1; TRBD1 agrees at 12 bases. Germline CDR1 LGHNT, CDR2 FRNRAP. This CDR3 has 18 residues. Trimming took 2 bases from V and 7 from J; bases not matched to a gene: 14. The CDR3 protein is CASGLLGTGGPLGGEAFF. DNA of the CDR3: TGTGCTAGTGGTTTGCTCGGGACAGGGGGCCCGCTGGGGGGTGAAGCTTTCTTT.

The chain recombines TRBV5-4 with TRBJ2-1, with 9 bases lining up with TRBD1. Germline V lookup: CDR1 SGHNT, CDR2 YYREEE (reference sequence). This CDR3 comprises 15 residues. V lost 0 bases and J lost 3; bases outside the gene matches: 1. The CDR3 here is CASSLGDRDYNEQFF. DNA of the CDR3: TGTGCCAGCAGCTTGGGGGACAGGGACTACAATGAGCAGTTCTTC.

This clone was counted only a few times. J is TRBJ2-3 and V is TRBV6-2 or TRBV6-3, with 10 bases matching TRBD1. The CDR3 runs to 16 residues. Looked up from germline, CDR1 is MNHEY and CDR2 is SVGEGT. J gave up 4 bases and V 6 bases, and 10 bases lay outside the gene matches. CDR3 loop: CASSQETGGLSDTQYF. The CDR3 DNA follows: TGTGCCAGCAGCCAAGAGACAGGGGGCCTTTCAGATACGCAGTATTTT.

CDR3 sequence reads: CAIRGADTQYF. The CDR3, as DNA: TGTGCCATCCGAGGCGCAGATACGCAGTATTTT. The V and J genes are TRBV2 and TRBJ2-3; no firm D call. The CDR3 is 11 amino acids. The germline CDR1 and CDR2 sequences are SNHLY and FYNNEI. With 10 bases removed from V and 4 bases from J, the gap between germline ends came to 9 bases. The full variable domain, rest sourced from reference TRBV2 and TRBJ2-3, is EPEVTQTPSHQVTQMGQEVILRCVPISNHLYFYWYRQILGQKVEFLVSFYNNEISEKSEIFDDQFSVERPDGSNFTLKIRSTKLEDSAMYFCAIRGADTQYFGPGTRLTVL.

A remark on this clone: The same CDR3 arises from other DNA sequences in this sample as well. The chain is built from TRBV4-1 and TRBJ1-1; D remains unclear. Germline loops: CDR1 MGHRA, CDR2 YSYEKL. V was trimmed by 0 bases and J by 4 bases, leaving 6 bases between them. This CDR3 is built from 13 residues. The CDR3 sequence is CASSQDRGTEAFF. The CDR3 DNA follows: TGCGCCAGCAGCCAAGACAGAGGCACTGAAGCTTTCTTT.

In nucleotides, the CDR3 is TGCGCCAGCAGCTTGGTAGGGGCAACTAATGAAAAACTGTTTTTT. Translation: CASSLVGATNEKLFF. This sequence joins TRBV5-1 and TRBJ1-4; possibly TRBD1 for D (5 bases). There are 15 residues in the CDR3. The germline V gene has CDR1 SGHRS and CDR2 YFSETQ. V shed 0 bases and J shed 0 bases, with 6 bases lying between them.

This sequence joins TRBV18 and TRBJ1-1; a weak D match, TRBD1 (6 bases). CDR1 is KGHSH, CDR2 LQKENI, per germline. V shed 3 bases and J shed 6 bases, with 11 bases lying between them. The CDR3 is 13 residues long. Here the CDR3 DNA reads TGTGCCAGCTCACCCCACAGGGAAGCTGAAGCTTTCTTT. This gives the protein CASSPHREAEAFF.

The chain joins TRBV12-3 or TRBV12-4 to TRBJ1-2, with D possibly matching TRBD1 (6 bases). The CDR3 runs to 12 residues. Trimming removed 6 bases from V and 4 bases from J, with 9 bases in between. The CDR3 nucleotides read TGTGCCAGCAGGGACAGTTTCTATGGCTACACCTTC. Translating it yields CASRDSFYGYTF.

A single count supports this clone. CDR3 sequence reads: CASSLEGAGDYGYTF. DNA of the CDR3: TGTGCCAGCAGCTTGGAGGGGGCTGGAGACTATGGCTACACCTTC. The V gene is TRBV5-5, the J gene TRBJ1-2; 7 bases fit TRBD1. Germline V gene lookup returns CDR1 SGHKS and CDR2 YYEKEE (reference sequence). The CDR3 has 15 residues. Trimming took 0 bases from V and 3 from J; bases not matched to a gene: 5.

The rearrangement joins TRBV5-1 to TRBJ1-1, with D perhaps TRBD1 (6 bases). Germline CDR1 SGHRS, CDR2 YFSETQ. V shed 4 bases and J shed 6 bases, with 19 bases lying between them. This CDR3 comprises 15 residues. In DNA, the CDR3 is TGCGCCAGCAGCCCTGAGGGGCGGGGGGCCGCTGAAGCTTTCTTT. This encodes CASSPEGRGAAEAFF.

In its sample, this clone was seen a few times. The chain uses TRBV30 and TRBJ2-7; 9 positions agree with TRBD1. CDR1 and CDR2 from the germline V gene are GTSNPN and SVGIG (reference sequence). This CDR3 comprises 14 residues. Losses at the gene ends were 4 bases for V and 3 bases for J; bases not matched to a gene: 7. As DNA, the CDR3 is TGTGCCTGGACCACAGGGGGCCTCCTCTACGAGCAGTACTTC. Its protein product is CAWTTGGLLYEQYF.

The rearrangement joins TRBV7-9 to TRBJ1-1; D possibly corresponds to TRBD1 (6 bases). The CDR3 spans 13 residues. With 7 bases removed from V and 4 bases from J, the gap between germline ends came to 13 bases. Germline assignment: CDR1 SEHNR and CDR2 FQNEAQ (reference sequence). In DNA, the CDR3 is TGTGCCAGCACCCCTCCAGGGGCCACTGAAGCTTTCTTT. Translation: CASTPPGATEAFF.

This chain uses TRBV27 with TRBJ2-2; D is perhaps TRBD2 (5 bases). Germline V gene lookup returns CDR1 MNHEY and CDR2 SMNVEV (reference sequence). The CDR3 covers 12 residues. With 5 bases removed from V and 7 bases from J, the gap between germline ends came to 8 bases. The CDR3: CASSPRGGELFF. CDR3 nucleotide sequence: TGTGCCAGCAGTCCACGGGGCGGGGAGCTGTTTTTT.

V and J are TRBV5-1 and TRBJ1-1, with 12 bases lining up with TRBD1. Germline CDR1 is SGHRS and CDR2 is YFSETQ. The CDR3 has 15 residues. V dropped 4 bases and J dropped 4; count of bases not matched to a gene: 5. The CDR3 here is CASSGLGQGATEAFF. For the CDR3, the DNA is TGCGCCAGCAGCGGCCTGGGACAGGGGGCCACTGAAGCTTTCTTT.

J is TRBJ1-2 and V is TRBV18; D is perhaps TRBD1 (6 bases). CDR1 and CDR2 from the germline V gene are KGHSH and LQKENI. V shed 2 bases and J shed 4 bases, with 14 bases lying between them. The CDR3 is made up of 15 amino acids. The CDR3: CASSPAGEYSYGYTF. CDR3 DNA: TGTGCCAGCTCACCAGCAGGGGAGTATAGCTATGGCTACACCTTC.

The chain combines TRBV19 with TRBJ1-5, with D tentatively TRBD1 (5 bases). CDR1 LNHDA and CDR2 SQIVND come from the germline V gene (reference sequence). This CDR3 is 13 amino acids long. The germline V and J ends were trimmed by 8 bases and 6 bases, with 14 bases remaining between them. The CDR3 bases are TGTGCCAGTGCGACAGTGATTGGTCAGCCCCAGCATTTT. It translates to CASATVIGQPQHF.

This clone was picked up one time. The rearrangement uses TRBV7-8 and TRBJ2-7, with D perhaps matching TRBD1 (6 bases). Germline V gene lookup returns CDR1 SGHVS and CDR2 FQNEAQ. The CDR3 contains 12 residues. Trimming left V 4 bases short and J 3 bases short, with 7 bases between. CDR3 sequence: CASSSQGYEQYF. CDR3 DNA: TGTGCCAGCAGCTCACAGGGCTACGAGCAGTACTTC. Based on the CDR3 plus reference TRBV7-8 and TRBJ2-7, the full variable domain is GAGVSQSPRYKVAKRGQDVALRCDPISGHVSLFWYQQALGQGPEFLTYFQNEAQLDKSGLPSDRFFAERPEGSVSTLKIQRTQQEDSAVYLCASSSQGYEQYFGPGTRLTVT.

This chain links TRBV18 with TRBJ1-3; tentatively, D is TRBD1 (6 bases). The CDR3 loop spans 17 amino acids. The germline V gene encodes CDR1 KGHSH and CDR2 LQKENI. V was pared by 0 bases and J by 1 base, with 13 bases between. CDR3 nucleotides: TGTGCCAGCTCACCACCGGGCCAGGGGCAGTCTGGAAACACCATATATTTT. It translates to CASSPPGQGQSGNTIYF.

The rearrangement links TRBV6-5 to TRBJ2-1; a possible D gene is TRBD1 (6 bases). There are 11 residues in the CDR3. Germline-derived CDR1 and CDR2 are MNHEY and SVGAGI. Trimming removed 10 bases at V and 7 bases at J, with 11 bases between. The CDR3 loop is CAIGQGNEQFF. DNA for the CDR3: TGTGCCATCGGTCAGGGGAATGAGCAGTTCTTC.

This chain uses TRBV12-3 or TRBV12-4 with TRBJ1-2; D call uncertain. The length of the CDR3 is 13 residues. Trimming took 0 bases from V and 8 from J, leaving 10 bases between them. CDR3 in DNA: TGTGCCAGCAGTTTAGCGCGCGGACTGGGCTACACCTTC. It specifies CASSLARGLGYTF.

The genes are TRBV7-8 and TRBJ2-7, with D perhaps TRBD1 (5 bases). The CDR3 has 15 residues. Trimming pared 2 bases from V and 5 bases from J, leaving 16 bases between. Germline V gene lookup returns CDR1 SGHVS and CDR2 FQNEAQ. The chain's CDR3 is CASSLRQGIRDEQYF. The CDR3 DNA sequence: TGTGCCAGCAGCTTACGGCAGGGAATCAGGGACGAGCAGTACTTC.